A selection of T cell receptor beta chains follows, all from one sample in a study of long-term antiretroviral therapy in people with HIV. Using immunoSEQ multiplex PCR, the repertoire was profiled, and TCRdb retains in-frame clones only, with some absent. The repertoire holds 35,000 to 45,000 clones, with roughly 87% as singletons. Sequenced material: unsorted PBMCs, taken 1 year after starting antiretroviral therapy. The receptors were gathered from a man aged 18 to 29 with HIV. Both conserved end residues are part of each CDR3. Fields, in order: D gene, V gene, clone size, J gene, CDR3 DNA, CDR3 protein. D genes are given only for firm matches. Only part of the rows carry a size: once, few, many, or a class if the clone is expanded.

D gene: TRBD1
V gene: TRBV5-1
clone size: NA
J gene: TRBJ1-2
CDR3 DNA: TGCGCCAGCAGCACCGGACAGGCTTACCGCTATGGCTACACCTTC
CDR3 protein: CASSTGQAYRYGYTF

D gene: NA
V gene: TRBV7-6
clone size: NA
J gene: TRBJ1-1
CDR3 DNA: TGTGCCAGCAGCTTAGGGACAGTGAACACTGAAGCTTTCTTT
CDR3 protein: CASSLGTVNTEAFF

D gene: TRBD1
V gene: TRBV29-1
clone size: once
J gene: TRBJ1-1
CDR3 DNA: TGCAGCGTTAACAGGGGCGAAGCTTTCTTT
CDR3 protein: CSVNRGEAFF

D gene: NA
V gene: TRBV5-4
clone size: NA
J gene: TRBJ1-2
CDR3 DNA: TGTGCCAGCACCCCCGGACGGGGAGGCTATGGCTACACCTTC
CDR3 protein: CASTPGRGGYGYTF

D gene: NA
V gene: TRBV10-3
clone size: NA
J gene: TRBJ1-5
CDR3 DNA: TGTGCCATCAGTGACAGCAATCAGCCCCAGCATTTT
CDR3 protein: CAISDSNQPQHF

D gene: TRBD1
V gene: TRBV13
clone size: NA
J gene: TRBJ1-2
CDR3 DNA: TGTGCCAGCAGCTTAGGAATCGGGACAGGGGGTTTCTATGGCTACACCTTC
CDR3 protein: CASSLGIGTGGFYGYTF

D gene: NA
V gene: TRBV6-4
clone size: NA
J gene: TRBJ2-1
CDR3 DNA: TGTGCCAGCAGTTCCGGGAACCTACGAGAGCAGTTCTTC
CDR3 protein: CASSSGNLREQFF

D gene: NA
V gene: TRBV5-1
clone size: NA
J gene: TRBJ2-3
CDR3 DNA: TGCGCCAGCACATACCGACAGGCTAGCACAGATACGCAGTATTTT
CDR3 protein: CASTYRQASTDTQYF

D gene: NA
V gene: TRBV6-5
clone size: NA
J gene: TRBJ2-1
CDR3 DNA: TGTGCCAGCAGCCCCGGAGGGGTCTCCTACAATGAGCAGTTCTTC
CDR3 protein: CASSPGGVSYNEQFF

D gene: NA
V gene: TRBV7-2
clone size: NA
J gene: TRBJ2-4
CDR3 DNA: TGTGCCAGCAGCCCAGGTCCCCCCTGGCACCGGGCCAAAAACATTCAGTACTTC
CDR3 protein: CASSPGPPWHRAKNIQYF

D gene: TRBD1
V gene: TRBV2
clone size: once
J gene: TRBJ1-1
CDR3 DNA: TGTGCCAGCAGAGGACAGGGCGGTGAAGCTTTCTTT
CDR3 protein: CASRGQGGEAFF

D gene: NA
V gene: TRBV6-5
clone size: NA
J gene: TRBJ1-4
CDR3 DNA: TGTGCCAGCAGTTACTCCCCGGGTGTCTCAATACTGTTTTTT
CDR3 protein: CASSYSPGVSILFF

D gene: NA
V gene: TRBV5-8
clone size: NA
J gene: TRBJ1-1
CDR3 DNA: TGTGCCAGCAGCTTGGCCAGGAACACTGAAGCTTTCTTT
CDR3 protein: CASSLARNTEAFF

D gene: TRBD2
V gene: TRBV5-6
clone size: once
J gene: TRBJ2-1
CDR3 DNA: TGTGCCAGCAGTCAAGGACTAGCGGGGTACAATGAGCAGTTCTTC
CDR3 protein: CASSQGLAGYNEQFF

D gene: TRBD1
V gene: TRBV7-9
clone size: NA
J gene: TRBJ1-2
CDR3 DNA: TGTGCCAGCAGCACATGGGGGACAGGGGACTATGGCTACACCTTC
CDR3 protein: CASSTWGTGDYGYTF

D gene: TRBD1
V gene: TRBV27
clone size: NA
J gene: TRBJ2-7
CDR3 DNA: TGTGCCAGCAAGAAACAGGGGGGATATTACGAGCAGTACTTC
CDR3 protein: CASKKQGGYYEQYF

D gene: NA
V gene: TRBV11-2
clone size: NA
J gene: TRBJ1-2
CDR3 DNA: TGTGCCAGCAGCTTAGAGGCCAGCTGGGGCTATGGCTACACCTTC
CDR3 protein: CASSLEASWGYGYTF

D gene: TRBD1
V gene: TRBV27
clone size: NA
J gene: TRBJ1-1
CDR3 DNA: TGTGCCAGCAGTCACGACCCCTACAGGGGCCCTGAAGCTTTCTTT
CDR3 protein: CASSHDPYRGPEAFF

D gene: TRBD2
V gene: TRBV19
clone size: NA
J gene: TRBJ2-5
CDR3 DNA: TGTGCCAGCCAGGGGCTAGCGGGCAGACTACACTTC
CDR3 protein: CASQGLAGRLHF

D gene: TRBD1
V gene: TRBV18
clone size: NA
J gene: TRBJ2-1
CDR3 DNA: TGTGCCAGCTCACTTGGGACAGGGATCTCCTACAATGAGCAGTTCTTC
CDR3 protein: CASSLGTGISYNEQFF

D gene: TRBD1
V gene: TRBV6-5
clone size: NA
J gene: TRBJ1-1
CDR3 DNA: TGTGCCACACAGGGGGTCGGGGCTGTAGAAGCTTTCTTT
CDR3 protein: CATQGVGAVEAFF

D gene: TRBD1
V gene: TRBV27
clone size: NA
J gene: TRBJ1-2
CDR3 DNA: TGTGCCAGCACCTCGACAGCCAGGGGGGTCCCTAACTATGGCTACACCTTC
CDR3 protein: CASTSTARGVPNYGYTF

D gene: NA
V gene: TRBV12-5
clone size: NA
J gene: TRBJ1-6
CDR3 DNA: TGTGCTAGTGGTGTGGACCGGCTCTCTAATTCACCCCTCCACTTT
CDR3 protein: CASGVDRLSNSPLHF

D gene: TRBD2
V gene: TRBV15
clone size: NA
J gene: TRBJ2-1
CDR3 DNA: TGTGCCACCGGGGCTGGCGGGAGGGCCGGTGAGCAGTTCTTC
CDR3 protein: CATGAGGRAGEQFF

D gene: TRBD1
V gene: TRBV28
clone size: NA
J gene: TRBJ2-5
CDR3 DNA: TGTGCCAGCAGTTGGGACAGCCAAGAGACCCAGTACTTC
CDR3 protein: CASSWDSQETQYF

D gene: TRBD2
V gene: TRBV7-2
clone size: NA
J gene: TRBJ2-1
CDR3 DNA: TGTGCCAGCAGCTTAGGCCCCCTAGCGGGAGTGTACAATGAGCAGTTCTTC
CDR3 protein: CASSLGPLAGVYNEQFF

D gene: NA
V gene: TRBV7-9
clone size: NA
J gene: TRBJ1-6
CDR3 DNA: TGTGCCAGCACTCCTTCCCGGACTATCTCCGGGGAAAATTCACCCCTCCACTTT
CDR3 protein: CASTPSRTISGENSPLHF

D gene: NA
V gene: TRBV9
clone size: NA
J gene: TRBJ1-5
CDR3 DNA: TGTGCCAGCAGTACTGGGGGTAATCAGCCCCAGCATTTT
CDR3 protein: CASSTGGNQPQHF

D gene: NA
V gene: TRBV4-1
clone size: NA
J gene: TRBJ2-1
CDR3 DNA: TGCGCCAGCCGGGGACCGGCCAACTGGGATGAGCAGTTCTTC
CDR3 protein: CASRGPANWDEQFF

D gene: NA
V gene: TRBV10-2
clone size: NA
J gene: TRBJ1-2
CDR3 DNA: TGCGCCACCCGTATGAGTGACTATGGCTACACCTTC
CDR3 protein: CATRMSDYGYTF

D gene: NA
V gene: TRBV6-5
clone size: NA
J gene: TRBJ1-1
CDR3 DNA: TGTGCCAGCAGGGCCAGGAACACTGAAGCTTTCTTT
CDR3 protein: CASRARNTEAFF